A selection of T cell receptor beta chains follows, all from one sample in a study of blood T cell repertoires in COVID-19. TCRdb's copy holds only in-frame clones and misses some; the assay was immunoSEQ multiplex PCR. The table includes about 190,000 clones, 84% detected once. What was sequenced was peripheral blood. The receptor set was obtained from a human donor in a cohort sampled during active COVID-19. CDR3s include the opening cysteine and the closing phenylalanine or tryptophan. D genes are given only for firm matches. Size values are once, few and many counts, or a class for expanded clones, and some rows have none.

v_call	d_call	j_call	clone_size	cdr3_nt	cdr3_aa
TRBV4-1	NA	TRBJ1-3	once	TGCGCCAGCAGCCCGGGGACAATCCGCTCTGGAAACACCATATATTTT	CASSPGTIRSGNTIYF
TRBV7-9	NA	TRBJ2-3	NA	TGTGCCAGCAGCTTAGCCGGGGACATTGGCACAGATACGCAGTATTTT	CASSLAGDIGTDTQYF
TRBV3-1/TRBV3-2	NA	TRBJ2-3	NA	TGTGCCAGCAGCCAATCCAGGGTTAGCACAGATACGCAGTATTTT	CASSQSRVSTDTQYF
TRBV5-1	TRBD1	TRBJ1-6	NA	TGCGCCAGCAGCAGGACAGGGGGCTGGGCCTCACCCCTCCACTTT	CASSRTGGWASPLHF
TRBV6-5	NA	TRBJ1-1	NA	TGTGCCAGCAGGGGGGCCGGCCGGACTGAAGCTTTCTTT	CASRGAGRTEAFF
TRBV6-5	NA	TRBJ1-3	NA	TGTGCCAGCAGCACAGGTTTCTCTGGAAACACCATATATTTT	CASSTGFSGNTIYF
TRBV7-2	TRBD1	TRBJ2-1	NA	TGTGCCAGCAGCTTAGAACAGGGGGCCTACAATGAGCAGTTCTTC	CASSLEQGAYNEQFF
TRBV5-1	TRBD1	TRBJ2-3	once	TGCGCCAGCAGCTTGGCCCTAACGGGACAGTTCCCTATTAAGCAGTATTTT	CASSLALTGQFPIKQYF
TRBV6-4	NA	TRBJ1-2	NA	TGTGCCATTCAGGATCTCTGCTACCTAACCTTC	CAIQDLCYLTF
TRBV28	NA	TRBJ2-1	NA	TGTGCCAGCAGTTTAAGACAAAATGAGCAGTTCTTC	CASSLRQNEQFF
TRBV9	TRBD2	TRBJ2-3	NA	TGTGCCAGCAGCGTAGCGGGGGGACCCACAGATACGCAGTATTTT	CASSVAGGPTDTQYF
TRBV28	NA	TRBJ2-6	few	TGTGCCAGCAGTTGGGGCAGAGCCCTCTCTGGGGCCAACGTCCTGACTTTC	CASSWGRALSGANVLTF
TRBV19	NA	TRBJ2-5	NA	TGTGCCAGTAGTTCCCGTCTCCAAGAGACCCAGTACTTC	CASSSRLQETQYF
TRBV5-1	NA	TRBJ2-5	NA	TGCGCCAGCAGCTCCCAGGGTAGTACCCAAGAGACCCAGTACTTC	CASSSQGSTQETQYF
TRBV30	TRBD1	TRBJ1-2	once	TGTGCCTGGAACAGGGGAATGCACTATGGCTACACCTTC	CAWNRGMHYGYTF
TRBV7-9	NA	TRBJ1-4	NA	TGTGCCAGCAGCCCCAGGGGAAATGAAAAACTGTTTTTT	CASSPRGNEKLFF
TRBV10-3	NA	TRBJ2-5	NA	TGTGCCATCAGTGAGTCCGGAGCGGTGGCCTTTGAGACCCAGTACTTC	CAISESGAVAFETQYF
TRBV20-1	NA	TRBJ1-2	NA	TGCAGTGCTAGTAGGCGGGAGAACTTTAACTATGGCTACACCTTC	CSASRRENFNYGYTF
TRBV5-1	TRBD2	TRBJ2-5	NA	TGCGCCAGCAGCTTAGGACTAGCGGGAGGACAAGAGACCCAGTACTTC	CASSLGLAGGQETQYF
TRBV5-1	NA	TRBJ2-3	NA	TGCGCCAGCAGCTTGGTAGGGGATTCAAGCACAGATACGCAGTATTTT	CASSLVGDSSTDTQYF
TRBV29-1	NA	TRBJ1-1	NA	TGCAGCGTCGGCCCCGGACGGGGGGACACTGAAGCTTTCTTT	CSVGPGRGDTEAFF
TRBV6-6	NA	TRBJ2-1	NA	TGTGCCAGCAGTACCACAGGGCTTAGTTCCTACAATGAGCAGTTCTTC	CASSTTGLSSYNEQFF
TRBV5-1	NA	TRBJ1-1	NA	TGCGCCAGCAGCTACTCGGACACCATGAACACTGAAGCTTTCTTT	CASSYSDTMNTEAFF
TRBV5-4	TRBD1	TRBJ1-6	few	TGTGCCAGCAGCTTCGGACAGGAAAGAAATTCACCCCTCCACTTT	CASSFGQERNSPLHF
TRBV5-1	NA	TRBJ1-2	few	TGCGCCAGCAGCGTTGGGCCTGACTATGGCTACACCTTC	CASSVGPDYGYTF
TRBV19	TRBD2	TRBJ2-1	NA	TGTGCCAGTAGTACCTCTGGACTAGCGGGGGAGCAGTTCTTC	CASSTSGLAGEQFF
TRBV6-5	TRBD1	TRBJ1-1	few	TGTGCCAGCAACACGGACAGGATGAACACTGAAGCTTTCTTT	CASNTDRMNTEAFF
TRBV5-1	NA	TRBJ1-1	NA	TGCGCCAGCAGCGGGCAGGGGCAGGGGACTGAAGCTTTCTTT	CASSGQGQGTEAFF
TRBV30	NA	TRBJ1-5	NA	TGTGCCTGGAGTAGTAGGGGAGGGGGGTTCGGCAATCAGCCCCAGCATTTT	CAWSSRGGGFGNQPQHF
TRBV9	NA	TRBJ1-2	NA	TGTGCCAGCAGCGCAGATGGAGGGATCGGAGGCTACACCTTC	CASSADGGIGGYTF
TRBV11-2	NA	TRBJ1-2	few	TGTGCCAGCAGCTTAGAATCAGGGTATGATGGCTACACCTTC	CASSLESGYDGYTF
TRBV19	NA	TRBJ2-1	NA	TGTGCCAGCAGACTAGTAAATGAGCAGTTCTTC	CASRLVNEQFF
TRBV2	TRBD1	TRBJ1-2	few	TGTGCCAGCGGGACAGGGGGCTATGGCTACACCTTC	CASGTGGYGYTF
TRBV5-1	NA	TRBJ2-3	NA	TGCGCCACTAAGACTAACCCAAACACAGATACGCAGTATTTT	CATKTNPNTDTQYF
TRBV6-6	NA	TRBJ2-5	NA	TGTGCCAGCAGTATAGTGCCGGAGCAAGAGACCCAGTACTTC	CASSIVPEQETQYF
TRBV24-1	NA	TRBJ2-1	few	TGTGCCACCAGTGCCGGGGTCGGGGTCGGTAATGAGCAGTTCTTC	CATSAGVGVGNEQFF
TRBV15	TRBD1	TRBJ1-6	NA	TGTGCCACCAGCGGAAGGACAGGTGATTCACCCCTCCACTTT	CATSGRTGDSPLHF
TRBV5-1	TRBD1	TRBJ2-1	NA	TGCGCCAGCAGCTGGACAGGGGCGGAGTACAATGAGCAGTTCTTC	CASSWTGAEYNEQFF
TRBV5-5	NA	TRBJ1-6	NA	TGTGCCAGCAGCTGGGGGGTTGATTCACCCCTCCACTTT	CASSWGVDSPLHF
TRBV7-9	TRBD1	TRBJ1-1	once	TGTGCCAGCAGCTTAGAACAGGGGGAGGGGAACACTGAAGCTTTCTTT	CASSLEQGEGNTEAFF
TRBV28	TRBD1	TRBJ1-5	NA	TGTGCCAGCAGTTTCTTGGACAGGCCAAAGCCCCAGCATTTT	CASSFLDRPKPQHF
TRBV20-1	NA	TRBJ2-7	NA	TGCAGCGCCAGGGGCTACGAGCAGTACTTC	CSARGYEQYF